This T cell receptor (beta chain) was recorded in a study of blood T cell repertoires in COVID-19. Overall study context: The cDNA or gDNA used as material had been derived from T cells, B-cell-depleted T cells, or PBMCs.

Sequenced by immunoSEQ multiplex PCR; TCRdb stores in-frame clones only, minus some. The repertoire includes approximately 110,000 clones, about nine tenths of them detected once, and approximately 4% sits in the top ten. CDR3 length: 17 residues. With 2 bases clipped from V and 0 bases from J, the junction kept 9 bases outside the gene matches. Germline CDR1 is WSHSY and CDR2 is SAAADI. Sequenced: peripheral blood. This sequence joins TRBV10-2 and TRBJ2-5; TRBD2 agrees at 7 bases. The clonotype was recovered from a man aged 35 to 55 with acute or convalescent COVID-19. DNA of the CDR3: TGCGCCAGCAGTGAGGGTGGGGGACTACCGTACCAAGAGACCCAGTACTTC. Residues: CASSEGGGLPYQETQYF.